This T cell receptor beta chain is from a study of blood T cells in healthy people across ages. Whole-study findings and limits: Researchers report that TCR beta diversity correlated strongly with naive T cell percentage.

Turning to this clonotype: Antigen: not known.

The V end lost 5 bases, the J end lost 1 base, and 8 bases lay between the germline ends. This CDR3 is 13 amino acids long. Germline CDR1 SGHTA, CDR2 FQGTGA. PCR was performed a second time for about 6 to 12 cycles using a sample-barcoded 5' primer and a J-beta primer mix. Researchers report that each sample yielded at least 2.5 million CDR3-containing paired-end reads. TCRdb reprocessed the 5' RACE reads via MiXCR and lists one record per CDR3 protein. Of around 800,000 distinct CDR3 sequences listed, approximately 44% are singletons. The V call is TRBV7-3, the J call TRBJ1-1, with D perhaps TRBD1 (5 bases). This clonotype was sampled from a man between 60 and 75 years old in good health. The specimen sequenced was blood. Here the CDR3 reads CASSGGRNTEAFF. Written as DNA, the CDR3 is TGTGCCAGCAGCGGGGGACGGAACACTGAAGCTTTCTTT.